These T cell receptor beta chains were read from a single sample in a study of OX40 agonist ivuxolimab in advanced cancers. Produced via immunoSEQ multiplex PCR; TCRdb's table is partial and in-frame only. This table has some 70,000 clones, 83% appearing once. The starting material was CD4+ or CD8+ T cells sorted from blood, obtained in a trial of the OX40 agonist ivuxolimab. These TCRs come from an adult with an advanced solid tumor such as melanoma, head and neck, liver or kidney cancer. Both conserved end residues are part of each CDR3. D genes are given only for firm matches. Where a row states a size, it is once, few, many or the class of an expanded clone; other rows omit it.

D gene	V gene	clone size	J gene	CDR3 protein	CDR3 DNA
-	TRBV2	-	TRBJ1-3	CASGQGGNTIYF	TGTGCCAGCGGCCAAGGAGGAAACACCATATATTTT
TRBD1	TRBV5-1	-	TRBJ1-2	CASSQGTAYGYTF	TGCGCCAGCAGCCAGGGGACAGCCTATGGCTACACCTTC
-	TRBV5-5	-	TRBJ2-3	CASSTQATQYF	TGTGCCAGCAGCACACAAGCTACGCAGTATTTT
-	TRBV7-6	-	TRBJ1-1	CASSLGANTEAFF	TGTGCCAGCAGCTTAGGGGCGAACACTGAAGCTTTCTTT
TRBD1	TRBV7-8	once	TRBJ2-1	CASSSGTGRYNEQFF	TGTGCCAGCAGCTCGGGGACAGGGCGGTACAATGAGCAGTTCTTC
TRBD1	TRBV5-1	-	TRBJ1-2	CASSLGQYYGYTF	TGCGCCAGCAGCCTGGGACAGTACTATGGCTACACCTTC
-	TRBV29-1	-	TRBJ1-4	CSVGLPRGEKLFF	TGCAGCGTTGGACTCCCGAGGGGTGAAAAACTGTTTTTT
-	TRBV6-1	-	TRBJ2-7	CASSAALGYEQYF	TGTGCCAGCAGTGCCGCCTTGGGGTACGAGCAGTACTTC
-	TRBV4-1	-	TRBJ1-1	CASSASPSRVNTEAFF	TGCGCCAGCAGCGCCAGCCCAAGCAGGGTGAACACTGAAGCTTTCTTT
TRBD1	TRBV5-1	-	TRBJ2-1	CASSSGTGRRLYNEQFF	TGCGCCAGCAGCTCCGGGACAGGGAGAAGGCTTTACAATGAGCAGTTCTTC
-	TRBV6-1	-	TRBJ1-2	CASSGQSNYGYTF	TGTGCCAGCAGCGGACAGTCTAACTATGGCTACACCTTC
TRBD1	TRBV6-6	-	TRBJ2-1	CASSRQGRGNEQFF	TGTGCCAGCAGCCGACAGGGGAGAGGTAATGAGCAGTTCTTC
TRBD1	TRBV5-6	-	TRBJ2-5	CASSTDRAETQYF	TGTGCCAGCAGCACGGACAGGGCGGAGACCCAGTACTTC
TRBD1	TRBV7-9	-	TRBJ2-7	CTSSFAGTGGYEQYF	TGTACCAGCAGCTTCGCCGGGACAGGGGGCTACGAGCAGTACTTC
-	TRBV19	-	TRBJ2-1	CASKGDLWGGQFF	TGTGCCAGTAAGGGAGACTTGTGGGGCGGGCAGTTCTTC
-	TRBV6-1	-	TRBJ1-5	CASREPQGRGAYNQPQHF	TGTGCCAGCAGAGAACCGCAGGGGAGGGGGGCGTACAATCAGCCCCAGCATTTT
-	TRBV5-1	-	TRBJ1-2	CASSLTAGSDYGYTF	TGCGCCAGCAGCTTAACTGCAGGAAGCGACTATGGCTACACCTTC
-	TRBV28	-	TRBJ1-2	CASRLYAEGGNGYTF	TGTGCCAGCAGGTTATACGCGGAAGGGGGGAATGGCTACACCTTC
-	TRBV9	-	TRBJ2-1	CASSLDMGSHNEQFF	TGTGCCAGCAGCCTCGACATGGGGAGCCACAATGAGCAGTTCTTC
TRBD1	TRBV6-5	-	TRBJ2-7	CASSEIRGSGEQYF	TGTGCCAGCAGCGAGATCAGGGGGTCCGGGGAGCAGTACTTC
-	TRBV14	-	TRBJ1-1	CASSQDMVWQGGTEAFF	TGTGCCAGCAGCCAAGATATGGTCTGGCAGGGCGGCACTGAAGCTTTCTTT
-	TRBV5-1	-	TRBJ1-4	CASSLGVGLDNEKLFF	TGCGCCAGCAGCTTGGGGGTAGGGCTTGATAATGAAAAACTGTTTTTT
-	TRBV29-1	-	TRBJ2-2	CSVTRVNTGELFF	TGCAGCGTTACCAGGGTGAACACCGGGGAGCTGTTTTTT
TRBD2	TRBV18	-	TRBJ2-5	CASSPPGLALETQYF	TGTGCCAGCTCACCACCGGGACTAGCCCTGGAGACCCAGTACTTC
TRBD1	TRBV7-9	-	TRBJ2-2	CASSPTGQVIGTGELFF	TGTGCCAGCAGCCCAACGGGACAGGTCATCGGGACCGGGGAGCTGTTTTTT
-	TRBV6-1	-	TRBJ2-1	CASSEWGSSYNEQFF	TGTGCCAGCAGTGAGTGGGGAAGCTCCTACAATGAGCAGTTCTTC
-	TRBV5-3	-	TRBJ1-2	CARSWSYEGGHYYGYTF	TGTGCCAGAAGCTGGAGTTATGAAGGGGGACACTACTATGGCTACACCTTC
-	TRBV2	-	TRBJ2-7	CASSEAVGVEQYF	TGTGCCAGCAGTGAAGCGGTGGGGGTCGAGCAGTACTTC
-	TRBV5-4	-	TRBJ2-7	CASSSGAQYEQYF	TGTGCCAGCAGCTCCGGGGCCCAATACGAGCAGTACTTC
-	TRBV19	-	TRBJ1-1	CASSIQGRNTEAFF	TGTGCCAGTAGTATCCAAGGGAGGAACACTGAAGCTTTCTTT
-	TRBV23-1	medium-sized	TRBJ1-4	CASSEDRRLFNEKLFF	TGCGCCAGCAGTGAGGATAGGCGGCTGTTTAATGAAAAACTGTTTTTT